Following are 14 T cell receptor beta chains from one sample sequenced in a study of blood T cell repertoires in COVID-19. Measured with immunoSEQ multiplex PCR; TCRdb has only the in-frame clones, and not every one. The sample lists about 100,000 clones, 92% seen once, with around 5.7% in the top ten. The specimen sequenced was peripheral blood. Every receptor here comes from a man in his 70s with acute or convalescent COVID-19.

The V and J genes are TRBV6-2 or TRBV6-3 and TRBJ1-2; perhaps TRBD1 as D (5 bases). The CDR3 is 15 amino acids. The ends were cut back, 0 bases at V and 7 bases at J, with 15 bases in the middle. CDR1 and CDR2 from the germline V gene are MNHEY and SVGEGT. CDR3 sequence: CASSYSSQGRGGYTF. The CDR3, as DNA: TGTGCCAGCAGTTACTCGAGTCAGGGAAGGGGTGGCTACACCTTC.

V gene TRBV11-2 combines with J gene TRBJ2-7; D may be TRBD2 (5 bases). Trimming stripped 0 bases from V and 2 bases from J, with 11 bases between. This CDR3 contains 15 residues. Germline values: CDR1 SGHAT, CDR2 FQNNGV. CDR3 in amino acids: CASSLDRRQTYEQYF. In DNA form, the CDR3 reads TGTGCCAGCAGCTTAGATCGGAGGCAAACCTACGAGCAGTACTTC. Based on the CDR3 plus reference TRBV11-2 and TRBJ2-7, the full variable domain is EAGVAQSPRYKIIEKRQSVAFWCNPISGHATLYWYQQILGQGPKLLIQFQNNGVVDDSQLPKDRFSAERLKGVDSTLKIQPAKLEDSAVYLCASSLDRRQTYEQYFGPGTRLTVT.

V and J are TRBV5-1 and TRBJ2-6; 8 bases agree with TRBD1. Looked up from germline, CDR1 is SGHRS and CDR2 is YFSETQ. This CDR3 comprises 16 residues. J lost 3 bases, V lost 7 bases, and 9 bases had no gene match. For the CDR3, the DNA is TGCGCCAGCGCGGGACAGGTAATTGGTGGGGCCAACGTCCTGACTTTC. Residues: CASAGQVIGGANVLTF. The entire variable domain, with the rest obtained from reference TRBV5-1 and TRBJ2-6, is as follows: KAGVTQTPRYLIKTRGQQVTLSCSPISGHRSVSWYQQTPGQGLQFLFEYFSETQRNKGNFPGRFSGRQFSNSRSEMNVSTLELGDSALYLCASAGQVIGGANVLTFGAGSRLTVL.

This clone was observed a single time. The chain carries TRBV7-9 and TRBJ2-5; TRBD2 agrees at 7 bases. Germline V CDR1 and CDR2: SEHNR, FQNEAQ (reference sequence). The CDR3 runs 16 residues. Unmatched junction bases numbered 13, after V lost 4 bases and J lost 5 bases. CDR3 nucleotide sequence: TGTGCCAGCAGCTCATTCCACGGGGGGACTGGGGAGACCCAGTACTTC. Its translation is CASSSFHGGTGETQYF.

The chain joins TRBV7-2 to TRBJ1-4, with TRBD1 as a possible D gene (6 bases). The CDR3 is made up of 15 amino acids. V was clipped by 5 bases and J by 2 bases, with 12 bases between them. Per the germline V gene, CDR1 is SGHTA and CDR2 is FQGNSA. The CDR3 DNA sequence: TGTGCCAGCAGCCATCAACAGGGTACTAATGAAAAACTGTTTTTT. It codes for CASSHQQGTNEKLFF.

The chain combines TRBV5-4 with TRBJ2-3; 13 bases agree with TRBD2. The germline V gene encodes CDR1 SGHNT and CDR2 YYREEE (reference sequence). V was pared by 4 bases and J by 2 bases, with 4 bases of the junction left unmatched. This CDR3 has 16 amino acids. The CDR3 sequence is CASSRLAGGPTDTQYF. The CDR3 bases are TGTGCCAGCAGCAGACTAGCGGGGGGCCCCACAGATACGCAGTATTTT.

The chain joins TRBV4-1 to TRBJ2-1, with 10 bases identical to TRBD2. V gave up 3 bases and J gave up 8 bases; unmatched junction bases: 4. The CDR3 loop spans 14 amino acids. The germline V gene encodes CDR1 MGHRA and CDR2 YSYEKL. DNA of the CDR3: TGCGCCAGCAGCCAGGCTAGCGGGGGACATGAGCAGTTCTTC. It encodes CASSQASGGHEQFF.

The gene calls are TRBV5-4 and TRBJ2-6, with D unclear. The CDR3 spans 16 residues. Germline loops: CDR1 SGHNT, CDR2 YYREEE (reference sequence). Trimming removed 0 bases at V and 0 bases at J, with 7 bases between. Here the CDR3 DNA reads TGTGCCAGCAGCTTGGGAGGAAACTCTGGGGCCAACGTCCTGACTTTC. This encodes CASSLGGNSGANVLTF.

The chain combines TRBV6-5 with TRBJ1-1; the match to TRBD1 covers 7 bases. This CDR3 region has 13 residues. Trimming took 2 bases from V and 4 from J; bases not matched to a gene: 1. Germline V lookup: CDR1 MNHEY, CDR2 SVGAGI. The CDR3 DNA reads TGTGCCAGCAGTTACGCAGGGGGCACTGAAGCTTTCTTT. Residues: CASSYAGGTEAFF.

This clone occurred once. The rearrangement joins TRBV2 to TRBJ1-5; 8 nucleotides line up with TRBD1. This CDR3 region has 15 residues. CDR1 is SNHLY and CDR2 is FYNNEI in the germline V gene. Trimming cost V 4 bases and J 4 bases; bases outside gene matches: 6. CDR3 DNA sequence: TGTGCCAGCAGTGGACAGGGGTTGGGGAATCAGCCCCAGCATTTT. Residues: CASSGQGLGNQPQHF.

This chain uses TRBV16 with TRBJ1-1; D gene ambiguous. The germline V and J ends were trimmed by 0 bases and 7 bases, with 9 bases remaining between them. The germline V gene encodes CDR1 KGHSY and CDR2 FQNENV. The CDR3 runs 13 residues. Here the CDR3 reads CASSQSNSLEAFF. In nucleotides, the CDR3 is TGTGCCAGCAGCCAATCGAACAGCCTTGAAGCTTTCTTT. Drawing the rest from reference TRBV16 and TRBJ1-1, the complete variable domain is GEEVAQTPKHLVRGEGQKAKLYCAPIKGHSYVFWYQQVLKNEFKFLISFQNENVFDETGMPKERFSAKCLPNSPCSLEIQATKLEDSAVYFCASSQSNSLEAFFGQGTRLTVV.

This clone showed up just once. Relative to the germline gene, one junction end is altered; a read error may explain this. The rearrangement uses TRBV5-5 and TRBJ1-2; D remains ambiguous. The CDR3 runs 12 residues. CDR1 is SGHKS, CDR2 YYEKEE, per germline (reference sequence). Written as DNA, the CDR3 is TGTGCCAGCAGCTTGGATGGCCCCTCCCAAAACTTC. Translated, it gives CASSLDGPSQNF.

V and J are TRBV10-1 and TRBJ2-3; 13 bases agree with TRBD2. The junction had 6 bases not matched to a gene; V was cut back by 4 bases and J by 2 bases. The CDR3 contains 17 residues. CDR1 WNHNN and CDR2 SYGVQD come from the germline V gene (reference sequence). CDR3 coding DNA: TGCGCCAGCAGTGGAAAGGGACTAGCGGGACTCACAGATACGCAGTATTTT. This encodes CASSGKGLAGLTDTQYF.

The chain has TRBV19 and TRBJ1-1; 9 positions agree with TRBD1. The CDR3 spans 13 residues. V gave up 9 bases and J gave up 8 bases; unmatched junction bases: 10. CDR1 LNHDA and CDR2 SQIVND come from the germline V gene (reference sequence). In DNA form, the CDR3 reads TGTGCCAGCACTCCGGGACAGGGAGGAGAAGCTTTCTTT. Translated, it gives CASTPGQGGEAFF. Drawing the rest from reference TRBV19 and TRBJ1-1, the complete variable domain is DGGITQSPKYLFRKEGQNVTLSCEQNLNHDAMYWYRQDPGQGLRLIYYSQIVNDFQKGDIAEGYSVSREKKESFPLTVTSAQKNPTAFYLCASTPGQGGEAFFGQGTRLTVV.